This T cell receptor (beta chain) is from a study of resident and recirculating memory T cells in vitiligo. Study context: Samples were epidermis from two lesional and two nonlesional sites, plus PBMCs.

Stability required unchanged lesions during the previous 6 months. Profiling relied on immunoSEQ multiplex PCR, and the TCRdb table lists in-frame clones only, not all of them. The sample lists more than 65,000 clones; just over 90% were seen once. CDR1 and CDR2 (germline): SGHRS, YFSETQ. The V gene end was trimmed by 0 bases and the J gene end by 4 bases; junction bases not matched to a gene: 4. The CDR3 is 16 amino acids. A note on this clone: Its specificity is unknown.

Study observations and caveats: TCR sequences were not conserved across biopsy sites or patients. No single dominant TCR clone appeared; lesion clonality varied.

Sequencing was performed on blood. The TCR comes from a male donor with vitiligo. The V gene is TRBV5-1, the J gene TRBJ2-1; TRBD1 matches at 10 bases. The CDR3 DNA reads TGCGCCAGCAGCTTGGCCGAGGGACAGGGGTACAATGAGCAGTTCTTC. Its protein product is CASSLAEGQGYNEQFF.